These T cell receptor beta chains were read from a single sample in a study of PD-1 blockade in classical Hodgkin lymphoma. This table comes from immunoSEQ multiplex PCR, and its TCRdb copy is limited to in-frame clones, with some not included. The sample includes 20,000 to 25,000 clones, almost 70% of them seen just once. The specimen comprised peripheral blood mononuclear cells (PBMCs), sampled at baseline. The origin of the receptors is a human donor with classical Hodgkin lymphoma. Both conserved end residues are part of each CDR3.

cdr3_length | v_call | cdr3_aa
15 | TRBV4-3 | CASSHTSVGGYEQFF
15 | TRBV6-5 | CASTRSGGSTDTQYF
12 | TRBV5-6 | CASSDQRETQYF
13 | TRBV27 | CASSLRWGVGQFF
12 | TRBV30 | CAWSVRGHGYTF
19 | TRBV5-1 | CASSLLPPTGESSYNEQFF
14 | TRBV5-1 | CASSLISGANVLTF
13 | TRBV6-1 | CAGFSQGSRGYTF
17 | TRBV7-8 | CASSHSPGQENQETQYF
13 | TRBV7-9 | CASSTPGGYEQYF
13 | TRBV28 | CASSPGGRGEQFF
19 | TRBV7-6 | CASSSKMPWTSGGAQTQYF
12 | TRBV7-9 | CASSQHRLEQYF
17 | TRBV7-8 | CASSLPGQGIGANVLTF
17 | TRBV29-1 | CSVDGPGTSGVGGTQYF
15 | TRBV6-5 | CASSYSDGGPYEQYF
14 | TRBV5-4 | CASSLARTGHGYTF
14 | TRBV5-4 | CASSPSAAPYGYTF
15 | TRBV7-9 | CASSLSWFGNQPQHF
16 | TRBV5-4 | CASSLLVRQVNQPQHF
14 | TRBV6-1 | CASSEAGGGLPQYF
16 | TRBV13 | CASSPPDRGPYNEQFF
15 | TRBV7-6 | CASSATQGAGNEQFF
14 | TRBV5-1 | CASSPGQIQETQYF
14 | TRBV7-3 | CASSLLGGLSGYTF
13 | TRBV5-6 | CASSHVRQETQYF
12 | TRBV27 | CASMGGQYEQYF
15 | TRBV30 | CARSVWDSFSGELFF
16 | TRBV7-8 | CASSLEGLAGLETQYF
15 | TRBV18 | CASSPQQDSTGELFF
14 | TRBV5-6 | CASSPGTPVVEQYF
15 | TRBV9 | CASSGTSGGSETQYF
19 | TRBV7-6 | CASSLALGSGGAGEETQYF
17 | TRBV7-9 | CASSPPGTRIRDTEAFF
16 | TRBV19 | CASSTLPTSGTDTQYF
14 | TRBV15 | CATSRDLRGTEAFF
14 | TRBV2 | CARDRTSAHNEQFF
16 | TRBV4-2 | CASSQERQGVLNEQFF
18 | TRBV4-2 | CASSQPGALGGSEYGYTF
14 | TRBV28 | CASSLQDRIYGYTF
16 | TRBV15 | CATSRDEPNNNYGYTF